This is a list of T cell receptor beta chains from one sample in a study of graft-versus-host responses after intestinal transplantation. These receptors have no identified antigens. Sequencing was performed with immunoSEQ multiplex PCR; in TCRdb, only in-frame clones are kept and a portion is missing. The repertoire holds 55,000 to 85,000 clones, roughly nine tenths seen once, with just under 2.5% in the top ten. The sequencing here drew on unstimulated CD8+ T cells sorted from spleen or lymph node cells, taken before intestinal transplant. The receptors shown here come from a human donor who received an intestinal transplant. Each CDR3 is given with its conserved first and last residue. The order of the fields is D gene, V gene, J gene, clone size, CDR3 DNA, CDR3 protein. The D gene is left open where the match is weak. Clone size is stated in some rows and not others, as once, few, many or a class when expanded.

>TRBD2|TRBV28|TRBJ2-2|once
TGTGCCAGCAGTGCGGATTTAGCGGGAGGGCCGTCCGGGGAGCTGTTTTTT
CASSADLAGGPSGELFF
>NA|TRBV5-6|TRBJ2-7|NA
TGTGCCAGCAGCTTGACGGAGCGCGAGCAGTACTTC
CASSLTEREQYF
>NA|TRBV9|TRBJ2-3|NA
TGTGCCAGCAGCGTCGAGCGGGGGACAGCTAGCACAGATACGCAGTATTTT
CASSVERGTASTDTQYF
>TRBD2|TRBV15|TRBJ2-1|NA
TGTGCCACCAGCAGAGAGCGGGGGGGCTACAATGAGCAGTTCTTC
CATSRERGGYNEQFF
>TRBD1|TRBV28|TRBJ2-1|once
TGTGCCAGCAGTTCCCCCTGGACAGGGAAAGAAAATGAGCAGTTCTTC
CASSSPWTGKENEQFF
>NA|TRBV28|TRBJ1-6|NA
TGTGCCAGCACCCATCTCTGGCCAGGGTACGATTCACCCCTCCACTTT
CASTHLWPGYDSPLHF
>TRBD1|TRBV11-3|TRBJ2-1|NA
TGTGCCAGCAGCTTAGGTTACAGGGGTGGGACCTACAATGAGCAGTTCTTC
CASSLGYRGGTYNEQFF
>TRBD1|TRBV5-6|TRBJ2-7|NA
TGTGCCAGCAGCTTGGTACAGGGGGCCGACGAGCAGTACTTC
CASSLVQGADEQYF
>NA|TRBV27|TRBJ2-1|NA
TGTGCCAGCAGTTTACTAGGAAATGAGCAGTTCTTC
CASSLLGNEQFF
>TRBD2|TRBV28|TRBJ2-3|NA
TGTGCCAGCAGTGAAACTAGCGGGAGGGTCCGTGCGCAGTATTTT
CASSETSGRVRAQYF
>NA|TRBV6-1|TRBJ2-7|once
TGTGCCAGCAGTGAACCGCCGACAGTTGTCTACGAGCAGTACTTC
CASSEPPTVVYEQYF
>TRBD2|TRBV4-1|TRBJ2-7|NA
TGCGCCAGCAGCCAACTTCAGACTAGCGGCTACGAGCAGTACTTC
CASSQLQTSGYEQYF
>TRBD1|TRBV27|TRBJ2-5|few
TGTGCCAGCAGCGCCACCCGGACAGGGCGAGAGACCCAGTACTTC
CASSATRTGRETQYF
>TRBD2|TRBV7-9|TRBJ2-3|NA
TGTGCCAGCAGCTTACCGGGACTAGCGGGAGGGCCGGGAGATACGCAGTATTTT
CASSLPGLAGGPGDTQYF
>TRBD1|TRBV15|TRBJ1-5|NA
TGTGCCACCAGCAGAGACAACAGGGGAAATCAGCCCCAGCATTTT
CATSRDNRGNQPQHF
>TRBD2|TRBV5-1|TRBJ2-1|NA
TGCGCCAGCAGCCTCTGGACTAGCGGCGATGAGCAGTTCTTC
CASSLWTSGDEQFF
>TRBD1|TRBV27|TRBJ2-1|NA
TGTGCCAGCAGTTTCAGGGGGAGCTCCTACAATGAGCAGTTCTTC
CASSFRGSSYNEQFF